This T cell receptor (beta chain) was sequenced in a study of vaccination effects on CD4 cells after COVID-19. This clone occurred a few times. Its antigen remains unidentified. The CDR3 length is 13 residues. V was shortened by 5 bases and J by 0 bases, with 7 bases between the two germline ends. Germline V gives CDR1 MDHEN, CDR2 SYDVKM. Repertoires were generated with immunoSEQ multiplex PCR, while TCRdb's copy carries only in-frame clones and drops some. Among roughly 68,000 clones listed, 74% were seen once. Using viral peptide pools, the ViraFEST assay grew out antigen-specific CD4+ T cells prior to sequencing. CD4+ T cells were isolated after less than 13 days of culture. Subjects were given two BNT162b2 or mRNA-1273 vaccine doses. Recipients of the vaccine had no prior SARS-CoV-2 infection and negative nucleocapsid antibodies. Culturing of under 2.5 million PBMC per well took place with around 9.4 IU/ml IL-2 and around 10 ug/ml peptides.

This chain joins TRBV28 and TRBJ1-2; D gene unclear. The receptor comes from a human donor who received a COVID-19 vaccine. The sample in question was CD4+ T cells from PBMCs cultured with HCoV-229E spike peptides, obtained after COVID-19 vaccination. CDR3 nucleotide sequence: TGTGCCAGCAGTCGACCTGCTAACTATGGCTACACCTTC. It specifies CASSRPANYGYTF.